The 26 T cell receptor beta chains given below trace back to one sample, sequenced in a study of blood T cell repertoires in COVID-19. Method: immunoSEQ multiplex PCR; TCRdb's copy keeps in-frame clones and lacks some. This sample carries some 290,000 clones, 85% to 90% of them seen once, and the ten largest clones take less than 3.5%. Sequencing used peripheral blood. The receptors originated from a woman in her thirties with COVID-19, enrolled during active disease.

V is TRBV2 and J is TRBJ2-3; D is possibly TRBD1 (7 bases). Germline V CDR1 and CDR2: SNHLY, FYNNEI. This CDR3 has 14 amino acids. Trimming pared 6 bases from V and 2 bases from J, leaving 12 bases between. CDR3 residues: CASRRDRPTDTQYF. For the CDR3, the DNA is TGTGCCAGCAGGCGGGACAGACCCACAGATACGCAGTATTTT.

This chain links TRBV19 with TRBJ2-3; possible D gene TRBD2, 6 bases. The V and J ends lost 6 bases and 11 bases respectively, with 18 bases between them. This CDR3 is built from 13 residues. Germline V gives CDR1 LNHDA, CDR2 SQIVND (reference sequence). In DNA form, the CDR3 reads TGTGCCAGTAGCCCAAAATCGGGAGTAGGGCAGTATTTT. Its protein is CASSPKSGVGQYF.

This clone has more than one count but fewer than ten. V and J are TRBV6-5 and TRBJ1-3; a possible D gene is TRBD1 (6 bases). Germline lookup yields CDR1 MNHEY and CDR2 SVGAGI. CDR3 length: 14 residues. V was pared by 8 bases and J by 0 bases, with 11 bases between. This CDR3 is CASQRQVSGNTIYF. In DNA, the CDR3 is TGTGCCAGCCAAAGACAGGTCTCTGGAAACACCATATATTTT.

CDR3 residues: CASSAPGGATEAFF. The CDR3 region has the DNA TGTGCCAGCAGTGCCCCTGGGGGCGCCACTGAAGCTTTCTTT. The chain carries TRBV28 and TRBJ1-1; a possible D gene is TRBD1 (6 bases). The CDR3 runs 14 residues. Trimming left V 5 bases short and J 4 bases short, with 14 bases between. Germline V gene lookup returns CDR1 MDHEN and CDR2 SYDVKM.

The chain is built from TRBV18 and TRBJ1-4; 8 bases are shared with TRBD1. J gave up 8 bases and V 2 bases, and 4 bases lay outside the gene matches. Germline V CDR1 and CDR2: KGHSH, LQKENI. This CDR3 is built from 14 residues. In DNA form, the CDR3 reads TGTGCCAGCTCACCATTGAGGGACAGGGAAAAACTGTTTTTT. Encoded protein: CASSPLRDREKLFF.

The chain is built from TRBV5-8 and TRBJ2-1, with 11 bases lining up with TRBD2. With V trimmed by 4 bases and J by 9 bases, 9 bases remained unmatched. The CDR3 loop spans 15 amino acids. Germline CDR1 and CDR2: SGHTS and YDEGEE. Here the CDR3 DNA reads TGTGCCAGCAGCCAGAGACTAGCGGGGTCTGCTGAGCAGTTCTTC. Its protein product is CASSQRLAGSAEQFF.

This clone has only one observation. The J gene is TRBJ1-2, the V gene TRBV12-3 or TRBV12-4, with a tentative D call TRBD1 (5 bases). Trimming removed 4 bases at V and 4 bases at J, with 10 bases between. The CDR3 sequence is 13 residues long. CDR3 DNA sequence: TGTGCCAGCAGTTCCGACAGTACCTATGGCTACACCTTC. Protein: CASSSDSTYGYTF.

The rearrangement joins TRBV3-1 (or the pseudogene TRBV3-2) to TRBJ1-6; TRBD1 is a possible D gene (5 bases). The CDR3 extends over 15 amino acids. CDR1 and CDR2 (germline): LGHDT, YNNKEL (reference sequence). The V end was cut by 0 bases, the J end by 9 bases, with 12 bases between. The CDR3 nucleotides read TGTGCCAGCAGCCAAGAATTGGTGGGGGGTTCACCCCTCCACTTT. Translated, it gives CASSQELVGGSPLHF.

CDR3 amino acids: CATREGSEQYF. CDR3 bases: TGTGCCACCAGGGAGGGGAGCGAGCAGTACTTC. The chain couples TRBV15 to TRBJ2-7; perhaps TRBD2 as D (6 bases). Trimming shortened V by 6 bases and J by 6 bases, and 9 bases separated the two germline ends. Germline CDR1 is LNHNV and CDR2 is YYDKDF (reference sequence). This CDR3 has 11 amino acids.

This rearrangement joins TRBV7-9 to TRBJ1-1, with 9 bases identical to TRBD1. This CDR3 region has 15 residues. V lost 1 base, J lost 3 bases, and 3 bases stayed unmatched. CDR1 SEHNR and CDR2 FQNEAQ come from the germline V gene (reference sequence). DNA of the CDR3: TGTGCCAGCAGCTTAGATACAGGGGGCGACACTGAAGCTTTCTTT. This encodes CASSLDTGGDTEAFF. Using reference TRBV7-9 and TRBJ1-1 for the parts outside the CDR3, the full variable domain is DTGVSQNPRHKITKRGQNVTFRCDPISEHNRLYWYRQTLGQGPEFLTYFQNEAQLEKSRLLSDRFSAERPKGSFSTLEIQRTEQGDSAMYLCASSLDTGGDTEAFFGQGTRLTVV.

This rearrangement joins TRBV7-9 to TRBJ2-1; no clear D gene. The CDR3 length is 15 residues. Trimming took off 5 bases at V and 5 bases at J, with 16 bases between the two ends. Per the germline V gene, CDR1 is SEHNR and CDR2 is FQNEAQ (reference sequence). The CDR3 reads CASSRYRELNNEQFF. The CDR3 region has the DNA TGTGCCAGCAGCCGGTACCGAGAACTCAACAATGAGCAGTTCTTC.

The chain recombines TRBV5-8 with TRBJ1-1; TRBD1 aligns across 7 bases. This CDR3 spans 14 amino acids. Looked up from germline, CDR1 is SGHTS and CDR2 is YDEGEE. The V gene end was trimmed by 2 bases and the J gene end by 4 bases; junction bases not matched to a gene: 5. CDR3 residues: CASSLRQGSTEAFF. CDR3 sequence (DNA): TGTGCCAGCAGCTTAAGACAGGGTAGCACTGAAGCTTTCTTT.

The chain employs TRBV27 and TRBJ1-2; D may be TRBD1 (6 bases). CDR3 size: 14 residues. The germline gives CDR1 MNHEY, CDR2 SMNVEV (reference sequence). With 6 bases removed from V and 4 bases from J, the gap between germline ends came to 15 bases. The CDR3 region is CASSLVGGSYGYTF. CDR3 sequence (DNA): TGTGCCAGCAGCCTTGTTGGGGGCTCCTATGGCTACACCTTC.

The chain combines TRBV5-1 with TRBJ2-7; 7 bases fit TRBD1. Germline loops: CDR1 SGHRS, CDR2 YFSETQ. The junction had 8 bases not matched to a gene; V was cut back by 5 bases and J by 0 bases. CDR3 length: 15 residues. The CDR3 protein is CASRYGTDISYEQYF. Here the CDR3 DNA reads TGCGCCAGCAGATATGGGACAGATATCTCCTACGAGCAGTACTTC.

V and J are TRBV5-1 and TRBJ1-1, with unresolved D. Per germline, CDR1 SGHRS and CDR2 YFSETQ. CDR3 size: 14 residues. Trimming took off 2 bases at V and 1 base at J, with 9 bases between the two ends. CDR3 coding DNA: TGCGCCAGCAGCTTTTTCCGGGGGAACACTGAAGCTTTCTTT. Amino acids: CASSFFRGNTEAFF.

The chain joins TRBV7-8 to TRBJ2-5; weak D call: TRBD2 (6 bases). The germline gives CDR1 SGHVS, CDR2 FQNEAQ. The CDR3 length is 14 residues. V lost 2 bases and J lost 5, with 12 bases in between. CDR3: CASSLMAGIETQYF. DNA of the CDR3: TGTGCCAGCAGCTTAATGGCGGGGATCGAGACCCAGTACTTC.

The rearrangement joins TRBV11-3 to TRBJ2-1, with 8 bases aligning to TRBD1. V trimming: 0 bases; J trimming: 0 bases; junction bases outside the gene matches: 4. This CDR3 comprises 17 residues. Germline CDR1 is SGHNT and CDR2 is YENEEA. CDR3 in DNA: TGTGCCAGCAGCTTAGATCGGGACAGGAGCTCCTACAATGAGCAGTTCTTC. This gives the protein CASSLDRDRSSYNEQFF.

J is TRBJ2-6 and V is TRBV5-1; tentatively, D is TRBD1 (6 bases). CDR1 SGHRS and CDR2 YFSETQ come from the germline V gene. The length of the CDR3 is 16 residues. The ends were cut back, 8 bases at V and 0 bases at J, with 15 bases in the middle. Written as DNA, the CDR3 is TGCGCCAGTGGGTCAGGGGTTAGCTCTGGGGCCAACGTCCTGACTTTC. Protein product: CASGSGVSSGANVLTF.

The genes are TRBV7-9 and TRBJ1-6; D is perhaps TRBD1 (5 bases). This CDR3 contains 13 residues. The germline V and J ends were trimmed by 1 base and 7 bases, with 5 bases remaining between them. The germline V gene has CDR1 SEHNR and CDR2 FQNEAQ (reference sequence). CDR3 coding DNA: TGTGCCAGCAGCTTAGAGGGGAATTCACCCCTCCACTTT. Protein: CASSLEGNSPLHF.

The rearrangement uses TRBV28 and TRBJ2-7, with 8 bases matching TRBD2. The CDR3 contains 15 residues. V gave up 1 base and J gave up 2 bases; unmatched junction bases: 4. Germline V CDR1 and CDR2: MDHEN, SYDVKM. The CDR3 spells CASSLSGGYTYEQYF. The CDR3, as DNA: TGTGCCAGCAGTTTATCGGGAGGGTATACCTACGAGCAGTACTTC.

The chain recombines TRBV7-6 with TRBJ2-2; 10 bases are a match to TRBD2. The CDR3 spans 15 residues. V lost 5 bases and J lost 8; bases outside the gene matches: 8. The V gene's germline CDR1 is SGHVS and CDR2 FNYEAQ. CDR3 sequence (DNA): TGTGCCAGCAGCATGCCGGGACTAGCGAAGGGGGAGCTGTTTTTT. Its translation: CASSMPGLAKGELFF.

This clone occurred many times. The chain employs TRBV25-1 and TRBJ2-1; 8 bases line up with TRBD2. J gave up 0 bases and V 4 bases, and 2 bases lay outside the gene matches. Looked up from germline, CDR1 is MGHDK and CDR2 is SYGVNS. This CDR3 contains 15 residues. In nucleotides, the CDR3 is TGTGCCAGCAGTGTCAGCGGGAGCTCCTACAATGAGCAGTTCTTC. It codes for CASSVSGSSYNEQFF.

This clone appeared once. Here the CDR3 DNA reads TGCGCCAGCAGAGCGGTCTGGGCGGGCACAGATACGCAGTATTTT. It encodes CASRAVWAGTDTQYF. The genes are TRBV5-1 and TRBJ2-3; a weak D match, TRBD2 (5 bases). CDR1 and CDR2 from the germline V gene are SGHRS and YFSETQ. V dropped 5 bases and J dropped 1 base, with 14 bases sitting between them. The CDR3 runs to 15 residues.

This clone was counted between two and nine times. The chain uses TRBV7-6 and TRBJ1-1; 8 bases line up with TRBD1. V was clipped by 5 bases and J by 0 bases; unmatched bases: 5. This CDR3 spans 15 amino acids. Per germline, CDR1 SGHVS and CDR2 FNYEAQ. The CDR3 loop reads CASSPPGGLNTEAFF. The CDR3 DNA reads TGTGCCAGCAGCCCCCCAGGGGGCTTGAACACTGAAGCTTTCTTT. Combining the CDR3 with reference TRBV7-6 and TRBJ1-1 gives the whole variable domain GAGVSQSPRYKVTKRGQDVALRCDPISGHVSLYWYRQALGQGPEFLTYFNYEAQQDKSGLPNDRFSAERPEGSISTLTIQRTEQRDSAMYRCASSPPGGLNTEAFFGQGTRLTVV.

The chain carries TRBV5-1 and TRBJ1-4, with TRBD1 matching over 7 bases. Trimming at V came to 4 bases and at J to 8 bases, leaving 11 bases not matched to a gene. Germline-derived CDR1 and CDR2 are SGHRS and YFSETQ. This CDR3 has 15 amino acids. The chain's CDR3 is CASSNQTGKREKLFF. In nucleotides, the CDR3 is TGCGCCAGCAGCAACCAGACAGGGAAGCGAGAAAAACTGTTTTTT.

V is TRBV27 and J is TRBJ2-3; D is ambiguous. V was clipped by 3 bases and J by 0 bases, with 4 bases between them. The CDR3 has 13 residues. CDR1 MNHEY and CDR2 SMNVEV come from the germline V gene (reference sequence). The CDR3 DNA reads as TGTGCCAGCAGTTTCCCGAGCACAGATACGCAGTATTTT. Its translation is CASSFPSTDTQYF.